This passage covers 7 T cell receptor beta chains from one sample sequenced in a study of shared T cell receptors in the human thymus. The method was immunoSEQ multiplex PCR; TCRdb's version includes in-frame clones alone and lacks a portion of them. This sample carries about 660,000 clones, around 87% of them seen once, and the ten largest clones take 0.0094%. The sample was also linked to a second study, of human thymus T cells.

The sequenced material came from thymocytes. All receptors derive from a boy under two years old with a congenital heart defect.

The chain links TRBV19 to TRBJ2-1; perhaps TRBD2 as D (5 bases). Germline V CDR1 and CDR2: LNHDA, SQIVND (reference sequence). The CDR3 covers 15 residues. Deletions cut 3 bases from V and 3 bases from J, with 12 bases between. CDR3 loop: CASSMRPRDYNEQFF. The CDR3 DNA reads TGTGCCAGTAGTATGCGACCGAGGGACTACAATGAGCAGTTCTTC.

V is TRBV18 and J is TRBJ1-4; perhaps TRBD1 as D (5 bases). CDR1 and CDR2 (germline): KGHSH, LQKENI. Trimming pared 2 bases from V and 10 bases from J, leaving 17 bases between. The CDR3 contains 15 residues. The CDR3 loop is CASSPCTRGRRKLFF. The DNA of the CDR3 is TGTGCCAGCTCACCATGTACAAGGGGTCGGAGAAAACTGTTTTTT.

The chain recombines TRBV15 with TRBJ2-7, with D possibly being TRBD2 (6 bases). Between the trimmed V and J ends, which lost 1 base and 6 bases, there was a span of 16 bases. This CDR3 comprises 15 residues. Germline values: CDR1 LNHNV, CDR2 YYDKDF (reference sequence). CDR3 nucleotides: TGTGCCACCAGCAGAGTAGGTCAGGAGGGAGGCGAGCAGTACTTC. Translated, it gives CATSRVGQEGGEQYF. Filled out from reference TRBV15 and TRBJ2-7, the complete variable domain reads DAMVIQNPRYQVTQFGKPVTLSCSQTLNHNVMYWYQQKSSQAPKLLFHYYDKDFNNEADTPDNFQSRRPNTSFCFLDIRSPGLGDTAMYLCATSRVGQEGGEQYFGPGTRLTVT.

The chain combines TRBV2 with TRBJ2-1; weak D call: TRBD2 (5 bases). Germline CDR1 and CDR2: SNHLY and FYNNEI. The CDR3 runs to 15 residues. The ends were cut back, 3 bases at V and 1 base at J, with 10 bases in the middle. CDR3 residues: CASSDQRQSYNEQFF. CDR3 coding DNA: TGTGCCAGCAGTGATCAGCGGCAATCCTACAATGAGCAGTTCTTC.

The V call is TRBV7-9, the J call TRBJ1-2; possible D gene TRBD1, 6 bases. This CDR3 has 14 residues. From germline, CDR1 is SEHNR and CDR2 FQNEAQ (reference sequence). Trimming stripped 1 base from V and 7 bases from J, with 13 bases between. The CDR3 loop is CASSLDRQEPGYTF. CDR3 coding DNA: TGTGCCAGCAGCTTAGACCGACAGGAACCTGGCTACACCTTC.

This clone was counted a few times. Other DNA sequences in this specimen translate into the identical CDR3. The V call is TRBV28, the J call TRBJ1-6; unclear D gene. Germline values: CDR1 MDHEN, CDR2 SYDVKM. This CDR3 has 16 residues. Trimming shortened V by 1 base and J by 5 bases, and 12 bases separated the two germline ends. The CDR3 DNA follows: TGTGCCAGCAGTTTATCGTGGCGGCCAAATAATTCACCCCTCCACTTT. This sequence encodes CASSLSWRPNNSPLHF.

A single count supports this clone. The sample carries other DNA sequences with the same CDR3. V is TRBV5-8 and J is TRBJ1-6; TRBD1 agrees at 8 bases. This CDR3 comprises 17 residues. Trimming removed 4 bases from V and 13 bases from J; junction bases left unmatched: 19. Per germline, CDR1 SGHTS and CDR2 YDEGEE. Here the CDR3 DNA reads TGTGCCAGCAGCCGGACAGGGAAGGAGGGTCAATTTTCCCCCCTCCACTTT. Protein: CASSRTGKEGQFSPLHF.